This T cell receptor beta chain was sequenced in a study of metastatic and nonmetastatic thyroid tumors. This clone was found many times. There were no patients who had received any treatment before thyroid surgery. TCRdb reanalyzed the PCR reads via MiXCR. The sample includes about 33,000 clones, over 15% of them seen just once. This CDR3 region has 15 residues. CDR1 and CDR2 from the germline V gene are GTSNPN and SVGIG (reference sequence). V shed 1 base and J shed 0 bases, with 13 bases lying between them. Sequenced sample: blood. The sequence came from a male donor with papillary thyroid cancer or a benign thyroid nodule (not recorded which). Some clones in this sample may be carry-over from other donors' samples. This rearrangement joins TRBV30 to TRBJ2-7, with D perhaps matching TRBD1 (6 bases). The CDR3 DNA reads TGTGCCTGGAGTGGACCGGACAGTATCTCCTACGAGCAGTACTTC. Translation: CAWSGPDSISYEQYF.